The present TCR beta chain was sequenced within a study of blood T cell repertoires in COVID-19 (TCRdb year 2020). Background for the entire study: Samples covering the acute and convalescent phases of COVID-19 were provided by collaborators in the United States, Italy and Spain. The prospective study material was composed of cDNA or gDNA derived from T cells, B-cell-depleted T cells, or PBMCs. Deeply sampled blood TCRbeta repertoires from subjects exposed to, actively infected with, or recovered from COVID-19 were included in the dataset. The repertoires were released in a freely available public database meant as a resource for research on the immune response to SARS-CoV-2. The samples were drawn from two sources: the first 160 participants of the ongoing ImmuneRACE study, and 1,000 to 1,500 subjects contributed by 6 global collaborators. Nearly every sample came with metadata listing a de-identified subject ID, COVID-19 status, age in years and sex. Where available, HLA class I and class II types were obtained from metadata supplied by the sample provider rather than from assay-based typing.

The immunoSEQ Assay, a bias-controlled multiplex PCR, was used to amplify TCRbeta CDR3 regions from genomic DNA. The authors processed their data as follows. The number of nucleated cells in each sample was estimated from the amplification of reference gene primers within the assay. To quantify the absolute abundance of each unique TCRbeta CDR3 rearrangement, sequence reads were collapsed and filtered. For each sample, productive Simpson clonality was calculated as the square root of Simpson's diversity index across productive rearrangements. TCRdb took this table from immuneACCESS and kept in-frame rearrangements with V and J called. Such tables lack part of the clones; where checked against another copy, unresolved V genes explain under half of the gap, and the rest is unexplained. V and J calls and clone size are given by that table; D and trimming were obtained from the DNA. The sample table records around 77,000 clones; about four fifths of these occur just once. Around 30% of the sample lies in the top ten.

Regarding this clone: Which antigen it targets is not known. The sample holds no much larger clone one base away, and base qualities are not on file.

Each collaborating institution followed its own protocols to collect whole blood in K2EDTA tubes. For TCRbeta analysis, collaborator samples were shipped as frozen whole blood, as isolated PBMCs, or as DNA extracted from either sample type. The CDR3 has 13 amino acids, counting the end cysteine and phenylalanine. The entry retains the CDR3 DNA only, 39 bases that are in frame from base 1. Germline trimming: 5 bases from V, 7 bases from J; junction bases outside gene matches: 3. From the germline V gene, CDR1 is SQVTM and CDR2 is ANQGSEA. Broader findings and caveats from the paper: Clinical and demographic metadata were provided uncurated, with the amount varying by source and participant.

The sequence joins TRBV29-1 to TRBJ2-3, with 13 bases aligning to TRBD2. Sequences were obtained from peripheral blood. This receptor was obtained from a woman of 80 years or more with active or convalescent COVID-19. The CDR3 loop reads CSVSTSGGNTQYF. The base sequence is TGCAGCGTTTCGACTAGCGGGGGGAATACGCAGTATTTT.